These 16 T cell receptor beta chains came from one sample sequenced in a study of blood T cell repertoires in COVID-19. Repertoires were generated with immunoSEQ multiplex PCR, while TCRdb's copy carries only in-frame clones and drops some. The sample lists about 250,000 clones, around 88% occurring once. Sequencing was carried out using PBMCs or T cells enriched from blood (not recorded which). The receptor source for this set is a man aged 35-49 years who had recovered from COVID-19.

The gene calls are TRBV7-2 and TRBJ1-4; D remains ambiguous. The CDR3 is 13 residues long. From germline, CDR1 is SGHTA and CDR2 FQGNSA. V was pared by 5 bases and J by 0 bases, with 4 bases between. The CDR3 DNA is TGTGCCAGCAGCCCTACAACTAATGAAAAACTGTTTTTT. Protein: CASSPTTNEKLFF.

The V call is TRBV11-3, the J call TRBJ1-1, with unresolved D. V was clipped by 3 bases and J by 0 bases, with 14 bases between them. The CDR3 extends over 16 amino acids. Looked up from germline, CDR1 is SGHNT and CDR2 is YENEEA. DNA for the CDR3: TGTGCCAGCAGCTTCAGGAAAAACAGATTGAACACTGAAGCTTTCTTT. Protein product: CASSFRKNRLNTEAFF.

This clone was counted a single time. This rearrangement joins TRBV29-1 to TRBJ2-7, with D perhaps TRBD1 (6 bases). Germline values: CDR1 SQVTM, CDR2 ANQGSEA. The CDR3 length is 11 residues. The V and J ends lost 4 bases and 7 bases respectively, with 11 bases between them. CDR3 protein: CSVAHDREQYF. CDR3 sequence (DNA): TGCAGCGTTGCGCATGACAGGGAGCAGTACTTC.

The chain links TRBV7-9 to TRBJ1-2; 8 positions agree with TRBD1. This CDR3 region has 13 residues. CDR1 is SEHNR, CDR2 FQNEAQ, per germline (reference sequence). Trimming at V came to 5 bases and at J to 6 bases, leaving 5 bases not matched to a gene. The CDR3 here is CASSLDRVHGYTF. CDR3 nucleotides: TGTGCCAGCAGCCTGGACAGGGTCCATGGCTACACCTTC.

In its sample, this clone was seen once. The chain couples TRBV7-2 to TRBJ1-1; 10 nucleotides agree with TRBD1. CDR1 SGHTA and CDR2 FQGNSA come from the germline V gene. The CDR3 length is 15 residues. After removal of 4 bases from V and 6 bases from J, the junction contained 8 bases not matched to a gene. For the CDR3, the DNA is TGTGCCAGCAGCTCACGTCCCGGGACAGGGGCTGAAGCTTTCTTT. Translated, it gives CASSSRPGTGAEAFF.

The rearrangement joins TRBV5-3 to TRBJ2-3, with D tentatively TRBD2 (5 bases). TRBV5-3 is designated an ORF whose function remains uncertain. This CDR3 is 12 amino acids long. V was shortened by 1 base and J by 6 bases, with 6 bases between the two germline ends. In nucleotides, the CDR3 is TGTGCCAGAAGCTTGACGGGGGATACGCAGTATTTT. Amino acids: CARSLTGDTQYF.

V usage is TRBV14 and J usage is TRBJ2-7, with 8 bases matching TRBD2. In germline, CDR1 is SGHDN, CDR2 FVKESK. V lost 2 bases, J lost 4 bases, and 13 bases stayed unmatched. The CDR3 totals 17 residues. CDR3 nucleotides: TGTGCCAGCAGCCAAAAGGGAGTAGCGGGAATAGGGTACGAGCAGTACTTC. This sequence encodes CASSQKGVAGIGYEQYF.

This chain connects TRBV3-1 (or the pseudogene TRBV3-2) to TRBJ1-3, with TRBD1 as a possible D gene (5 bases). The CDR3 length is 15 residues. The germline CDR1 and CDR2 sequences are LGHDT and YNNKEL (reference sequence). Between the trimmed V and J ends, which lost 4 bases and 4 bases, there was a span of 14 bases. The CDR3 DNA sequence: TGTGCCAGCAGCCTGACGACAGCTAAAGGAAACACCATATATTTT. Its translation is CASSLTTAKGNTIYF.

The chain employs TRBV19 and TRBJ2-7, with TRBD2 matching over 8 bases. Looked up from germline, CDR1 is LNHDA and CDR2 is SQIVND (reference sequence). Losses at the gene ends were 4 bases for V and 0 bases for J; bases not matched to a gene: 11. The CDR3 extends over 17 amino acids. CDR3 sequence (DNA): TGTGCCAGTAGTACTTTGCGTGGGACTAGTACCTCCTACGAGCAGTACTTC. This gives the protein CASSTLRGTSTSYEQYF.

The chain combines TRBV5-6 with TRBJ2-7; possibly TRBD2 for D (6 bases). Deletions cut 1 base from V and 3 bases from J, with 14 bases between. This CDR3 has 15 residues. CDR1 is SGHDT and CDR2 is YYEEEE in the germline V gene. CDR3 coding DNA: TGTGCCAGCAGCTTGATAGGGGACTGGAACTACGAGCAGTACTTC. Protein sequence: CASSLIGDWNYEQYF. The variable domain in full, with the rest retrieved from reference TRBV5-6 and TRBJ2-7, is DAGVTQSPTHLIKTRGQQVTLRCSPKSGHDTVSWYQQALGQGPQFIFQYYEEEERQRGNFPDRFSGHQFPNYSSELNVNALLLGDSALYLCASSLIGDWNYEQYFGPGTRLTVT.

This chain connects TRBV4-3 to TRBJ2-6, with D perhaps TRBD1 (6 bases). CDR1 LGHNA and CDR2 YSLEER come from the germline V gene. Trimming pared 0 bases from V and 0 bases from J, leaving 21 bases between. This CDR3 comprises 21 residues. CDR3 sequence: CASSQDDYKAGASSGANVLTF. The CDR3 DNA follows: TGCGCCAGCAGCCAAGATGATTATAAGGCAGGGGCAAGCTCTGGGGCCAACGTCCTGACTTTC.

The V gene is TRBV12-3 or TRBV12-4, the J gene TRBJ2-5, with 9 positions matching TRBD1. CDR3 size: 13 residues. The ends lost 5 bases at V and 4 bases at J; junction bases unmatched: 2. CDR3 in amino acids: CASSTGGLETQYF. Here the CDR3 DNA reads TGTGCCAGCAGTACAGGGGGCCTAGAGACCCAGTACTTC.

The V and J genes are TRBV9 and TRBJ1-4; maybe TRBD1 (6 bases). Germline V gene lookup returns CDR1 SGDLS and CDR2 YYNGEE. Trimming took 0 bases from V and 2 from J, leaving 11 bases between them. There are 16 residues in the CDR3. CDR3 region: CASSVGTGSTNEKLFF. The CDR3 region has the DNA TGTGCCAGCAGCGTAGGAACAGGGTCGACTAATGAAAAACTGTTTTTT. The full variable domain, completed using reference TRBV9 and TRBJ1-4, is DSGVTQTPKHLITATGQRVTLRCSPRSGDLSVYWYQQSLDQGLQFLIQYYNGEERAKGNILERFSAQQFPDLHSELNLSSLELGDSALYFCASSVGTGSTNEKLFFGSGTQLSVL.

The chain recombines TRBV27 with TRBJ1-5; 9 bases map to TRBD1. J lost 0 bases, V lost 5 bases, and 17 bases had no gene match. This CDR3 is 20 amino acids long. Germline V gene data show CDR1 as MNHEY and CDR2 as SMNVEV (reference sequence). In DNA, the CDR3 is TGTGCCAGCAGTCCACGGACAGGGGCGGCGCGCGAATATAGCAATCAGCCCCAGCATTTT. Residues: CASSPRTGAAREYSNQPQHF.

This clone has just one count. The chain joins TRBV7-3 to TRBJ1-2; D might be TRBD1 (6 bases). Germline CDR1 and CDR2: SGHTA and FQGTGA. The CDR3 is 15 amino acids. V lost 5 bases and J 0 bases, leaving 13 bases between the germline ends. The CDR3 reads CASSLGTSTNYGYTF. DNA for the CDR3: TGTGCCAGCAGCCTCGGGACAAGTACTAACTATGGCTACACCTTC.

This clone has just one count. The chain recombines TRBV30 with TRBJ2-5, with 8 bases that match TRBD1. Looked up from germline, CDR1 is GTSNPN and CDR2 is SVGIG (reference sequence). The V and J ends lost 3 bases and 10 bases, in that order; junction bases with no gene match: 4. CDR3 length equals 11 residues. The CDR3: CAWRAQGDQYF. The CDR3 DNA sequence: TGTGCCTGGAGGGCACAGGGGGACCAGTACTTC.